These T cell receptor beta chains were read from a single sample in a study of spatial heterogeneity in lung cancer. TCRdb re-called the 5' RACE reads with MiXCR, one entry per CDR3 protein. This sample has 6,800 or so distinct CDR3 sequences, with around 7% found just once. The sample was lung tumor tissue, taken at surgery. The origin of the receptors is a male donor with early-stage non-small cell lung cancer. CDR3s include the opening cysteine and the closing phenylalanine or tryptophan. Fields, in order: J gene, V gene, clone size, D gene, CDR3 protein, CDR3 DNA. A D gene is named only where the DNA matches it firmly. The size of a clone is reported for some rows only, either as once, few or many, or as a class for expanded clones.

>TRBJ1-5|TRBV6-6|many|TRBD1
CASSYVAGQGARQPQHF
TGTGCCAGCAGTTATGTAGCGGGACAGGGGGCCCGTCAGCCCCAGCATTTT
>TRBJ2-1|TRBV29-1|medium-sized|TRBD2
CSVYGRAPHEQFF
TGCAGCGTTTACGGGAGGGCCCCTCATGAGCAGTTCTTC
>TRBJ2-1|TRBV6-6|NA|NA
CASSWGTVYNEQFF
TGTGCCAGCAGTTGGGGGACGGTGTACAATGAGCAGTTCTTC
>TRBJ2-3|TRBV20-1|few|NA
CSASPGTLADTQYF
TGCAGTGCCTCGCCCGGAACACTGGCAGATACGCAGTATTTT
>TRBJ1-2|TRBV12-3/TRBV12-4|many|NA
CASSLRGQSSGYTF
TGTGCCAGCAGTTTACGGGGACAATCGAGTGGCTACACCTTC
>TRBJ2-1|TRBV20-1|NA|NA
CSAFEGDNEQFF
TGCAGTGCTTTCGAGGGGGACAATGAGCAGTTCTTC
>TRBJ1-4|TRBV9|many|NA
CASSVQGSANEKLFF
TGTGCCAGCAGCGTACAGGGGAGCGCTAATGAAAAACTGTTTTTT
>TRBJ2-5|TRBV7-9|many|NA
CASSVDEETQYF
TGTGCCAGCAGCGTTGATGAAGAGACCCAGTACTTC
>TRBJ1-1|TRBV20-1|medium-sized|TRBD1
CSAREVGQGAQAFTMNTEAFF
TGCAGTGCTAGGGAGGTTGGACAGGGGGCGCAGGCCTTTACCATGAACACTGAAGCTTTCTTT
>TRBJ2-5|TRBV12-3/TRBV12-4|medium-sized|TRBD1
CASRPDRGIEQETQYF
TGTGCCAGCAGGCCCGACAGGGGGATCGAACAAGAGACCCAGTACTTC
>TRBJ1-1|TRBV6-5|medium-sized|TRBD1
CASSRGQGEAFF
TGTGCCAGCAGCCGGGGACAGGGTGAAGCTTTCTTT
>TRBJ1-5|TRBV6-6|many|NA
CASSYSPGAVGQPQHF
TGTGCCAGCAGTTACTCGCCAGGGGCGGTCGGCCAGCCCCAGCATTTT
>TRBJ2-1|TRBV28|many|TRBD1
CASLGQGRSNEQFF
TGTGCCAGTCTGGGACAGGGAAGGTCCAATGAGCAGTTCTTC
>TRBJ2-2|TRBV12-3/TRBV12-4|NA|NA
CASTLRQNTGELFF
TGTGCCAGCACCCTGAGGCAAAACACCGGGGAGCTGTTTTTT
>TRBJ2-3|TRBV18|few|NA
CASSPPDPGGTDTQYF
TGTGCCAGCTCACCACCGGACCCCGGCGGCACAGATACGCAGTATTTT
>TRBJ1-1|TRBV9|medium-sized|NA
CASSPGVGEAFF
TGTGCCAGCAGCCCAGGGGTTGGTGAAGCTTTCTTT
>TRBJ1-2|TRBV5-1|medium-sized|NA
CASSLVGQNYGYTF
TGCGCCAGCAGCTTGGTAGGTCAGAACTATGGCTACACCTTC
>TRBJ2-2|TRBV29-1|medium-sized|TRBD2
CSPGSRAGEENTGELFF
TGCAGCCCCGGCAGCCGAGCGGGAGAAGAGAACACCGGGGAGCTGTTTTTT
>TRBJ2-7|TRBV7-2|medium-sized|TRBD1
CASSPPGTGRSYEQYF
TGTGCCAGCAGCCCCCCCGGGACAGGCCGCTCTTACGAGCAGTACTTC
>TRBJ1-5|TRBV6-5|NA|NA
CASSRVGGDQPQHF
TGTGCCAGCAGTAGGGTAGGGGGGGATCAGCCCCAGCATTTT
>TRBJ1-1|TRBV4-1|many|NA
CASRQDPLGRKTEAFF
TGCGCCAGCAGGCAAGATCCCCTAGGGAGAAAGACTGAAGCTTTCTTT
>TRBJ2-7|TRBV2|medium-sized|NA
CASSETGHEQYF
TGTGCCAGCAGTGAAACAGGGCACGAGCAGTACTTC
>TRBJ1-1|TRBV3-1|many|NA
CASSQEARQVAEAFF
TGTGCCAGCAGCCAAGAAGCGCGACAGGTGGCTGAAGCTTTCTTT
>TRBJ1-5|TRBV15|medium-sized|NA
CATSRSSRQPQHF
TGTGCCACCAGCAGATCCAGTAGACAGCCCCAGCATTTT
>TRBJ2-2|TRBV27|medium-sized|NA
CASSLFSGTTGELFF
TGTGCCAGCAGTTTATTCTCCGGAACCACCGGGGAGCTGTTTTTT